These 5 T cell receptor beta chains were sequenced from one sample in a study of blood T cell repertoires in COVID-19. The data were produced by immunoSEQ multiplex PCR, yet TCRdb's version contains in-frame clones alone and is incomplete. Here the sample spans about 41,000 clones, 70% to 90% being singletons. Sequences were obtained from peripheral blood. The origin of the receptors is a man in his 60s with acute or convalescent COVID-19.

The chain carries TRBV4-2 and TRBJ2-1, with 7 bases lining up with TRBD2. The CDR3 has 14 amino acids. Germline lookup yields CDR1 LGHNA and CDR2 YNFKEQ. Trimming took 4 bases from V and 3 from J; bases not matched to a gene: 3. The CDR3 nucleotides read TGTGCCAGCAGCCGGGAGGGGAACTACAATGAGCAGTTCTTC. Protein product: CASSREGNYNEQFF.

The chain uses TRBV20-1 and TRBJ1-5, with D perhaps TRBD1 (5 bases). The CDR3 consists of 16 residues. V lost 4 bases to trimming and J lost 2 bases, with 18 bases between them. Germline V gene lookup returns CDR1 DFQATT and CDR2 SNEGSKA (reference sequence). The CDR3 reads CSANEEGIYRNQPQHF. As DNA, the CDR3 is TGCAGTGCTAATGAGGAGGGGATATATCGCAATCAGCCCCAGCATTTT.

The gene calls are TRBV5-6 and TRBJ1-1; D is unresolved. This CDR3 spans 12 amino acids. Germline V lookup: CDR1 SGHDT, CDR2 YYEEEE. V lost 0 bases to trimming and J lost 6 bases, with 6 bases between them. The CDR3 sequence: CASSLVRAEAFF. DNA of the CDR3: TGTGCCAGCAGCTTGGTGAGAGCTGAAGCTTTCTTT.

The CDR3 nucleotides read TGTGCCAGCAGTGGGGCGTCGACCTCCCTGAACACTGAAGCTTTCTTT. Translation: CASSGASTSLNTEAFF. V and J are TRBV2 and TRBJ1-1; D not resolved. V was cut by 4 bases and J by 0 bases, with 15 bases left in between. The CDR3 runs 16 residues. Germline V gene data show CDR1 as SNHLY and CDR2 as FYNNEI.

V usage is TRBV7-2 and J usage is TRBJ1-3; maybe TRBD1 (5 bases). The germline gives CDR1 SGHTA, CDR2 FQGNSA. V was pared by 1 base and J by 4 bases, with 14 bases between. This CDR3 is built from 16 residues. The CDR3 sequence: CASSLEAGPSGNTIYF. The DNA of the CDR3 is TGTGCCAGCAGCTTAGAAGCGGGACCCTCCGGAAACACCATATATTTT.